The entry below gives a single T cell receptor (beta chain) sequence along with its context. This specimen belongs to a study of spatial heterogeneity in lung cancer. Noted time point: blood at routine non-recurrence follow-up after resection. The study sequenced unsorted whole RNA from tumor, nontumor lung or frozen PBMC. TCRdb reprocessed the 5' RACE reads via MiXCR and lists one record per CDR3 protein. The sample lists around 110,000 distinct CDR3 sequences, more than 9% seen once, with 16% in the top ten. This CDR3 is 12 amino acids long. CDR1 and CDR2 from the germline V gene are MNHEY and SVGAGI. V lost 7 bases and J lost 5, with 11 bases in between.

The chain recombines TRBV6-5 with TRBJ2-5, with D unclear. Sequenced material: PBMCs, taken at follow-up. This clonotype originated in a male donor with early-stage non-small cell lung cancer. The CDR3 here is CASTAAGETQYF. The CDR3 DNA is TGTGCCAGCACCGCGGCTGGGGAGACCCAGTACTTC.